Described below is a single TCR beta chain sequence and its context. This clonotype was recorded many times. Its specific antigen is unknown. Within one base of it there is no much larger clone, and no base qualities were kept. These data come from a study of T cells in Graves' hyperthyroidism and ophthalmopathy (dated by TCRdb to between 2019 and 2020). Broadly, across the study: Peripheral blood samples were taken at initial diagnosis, before any treatment was given. In about 6 Graves' hyperthyroidism patients, the study also compared T-cell repertoires from thyroid tissue with T-cell repertoires from blood. Once sampling was done, hyperthyroidism patients were given methimazole at a starting dose of 30 mg daily, whereas ophthalmopathy patients were given high-dose intravenous methylprednisolone. The paper reports TCR Vbeta CDR3 sequencing of 130 to 150 peripheral blood samples: 43 ophthalmopathy, under 85 hyperthyroidism and around 17 progressor patients. A discovery cohort of about a hundred patients, 43 with Graves' ophthalmopathy and 57 with stable Graves' hyperthyroidism, was used to find distinguishing TCR V-J signatures. Prospective prediction of ophthalmopathy was tested in an independent validation cohort consisting of fewer than 20 hyperthyroidism patients and approximately 16 patients who later progressed to ophthalmopathy. For training and testing, the 100 or so patients in the discovery cohort were randomly divided in a 7:3 ratio. Overall results and qualifications from the work: Most expanded thyroid clonotypes (frequency above 0.001) were also detected in blood, suggesting blood repertoires may reflect thyroid immune responses. In validation, the model predicted progression to ophthalmopathy with approximately 71% sensitivity and 72% to 85% specificity, a median of about 6.7 months before onset. Sample size was not statistically predetermined, and blinding of investigators to group allocation was not performed. Ophthalmopathy was separated from stable hyperthyroidism by a 13 V-J signature model, with around 90% sensitivity and about 81% specificity obtained in cross-validation and 80%/75% obtained in testing.

The TCR beta CDR3 regions were amplified from the RNA transcripts. The TCR CDR3 was subjected to a first round of RT-PCR using the HTBI primer set and the Qiagen OneStep RT-PCR kit. A second multiplex PCR round built the libraries, followed by size selection and purification. Paired-end sequencing of the libraries was performed with 100 bp reads on an Illumina HiSeq2000. On the study's bioinformatics: SOAPnuke was used to process the raw data, removing reads that contained adapters or uncalled bases, had a mean Phred below 15, or lacked an exact match to the constant primer or identifier. High-quality paired reads were merged using COPE v1.2.5, and each unique nucleotide sequence was defined as a clonotype. MiTCR v1.1 was used to align clonotypes to the IMGT TRBV, TRBD and TRBJ reference segments. The analysis included only V-J combinations with a frequency above 0.0001, which together covered roughly 99% of the repertoires. The TCS score was defined as the ratio of F50 (clonal expansion) to E x V (chaos), calculated using BLOSUM62-based TCRdist between CDR3 peptides within each V-J. Welch's t-statistics and random forest reduced 500 to 550 V-J features to roughly 13, which were used in a naive Bayes classifier (R e1071). The Morisita-Horn index was used to measure how similar the thyroid and blood repertoires were. The public reads were run again by TCRdb, first through fastp at Q25 and then through MiXCR, and only productive beta chains were kept. Records with the same CDR3 protein are collapsed into one entry carrying the most frequent genes and DNA. The V and J calls follow TCRdb's processing rather than the paper's. The sample table lists approximately 870,000 distinct CDR3 sequences, around 39% of them with a count of one. Approximately 10% of the sample belongs to the ten largest clones.

The germline V gene (reference sequence) sets CDR1 to LNHNV and CDR2 to YYDKDF. The CDR3, from cysteine to phenylalanine, totals 13 residues. Of the read, only the CDR3 DNA is kept; its 39 bases are in frame from base 1. V is cut by 0 bases and J by 3 bases, and the space between the germline ends is 5 bases. A patient counted as having stable Graves' hyperthyroidism if no progression to ophthalmopathy occurred over 18 months of follow-up. Hyperthyroidism patients were newly diagnosed, had a disease duration of under 2 months, and were aged 18 to 65 years. Patients with uncontrolled infections, other autoimmune diseases, pregnancy or lactation were excluded. Clinical symptoms, serum thyroxine and TRAb, thyroid ultrasound, and orbital computed tomography formed the basis for the diagnoses. PBMCs were separated from approximately 9.9 ml of fresh peripheral blood using Ficoll-Paque density gradient centrifugation. Total RNA was extracted with Trizol reagent, and quality was checked on an Agilent 2100 Bioanalyzer.

The sample consisted of blood. Recombination joined TRBV15 with TRBJ2-5, with a tentative D gene TRBD1 over 5 matching bases. The sequence derives from a man between 18 and 29 years old with Graves' hyperthyroidism. The CDR3 here reads CATSRDREETQYF. The nucleotide sequence is TGTGCCACCAGCAGAGACAGGGAAGAGACCCAGTACTTC.